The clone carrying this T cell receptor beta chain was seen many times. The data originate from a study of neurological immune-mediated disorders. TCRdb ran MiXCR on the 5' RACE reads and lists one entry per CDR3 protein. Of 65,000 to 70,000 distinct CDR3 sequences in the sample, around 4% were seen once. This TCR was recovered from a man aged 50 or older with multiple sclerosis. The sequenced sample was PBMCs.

The CDR3 nucleotides are TGCAGTGCTAAGAGTGGCGGGGCCTACGAGCAGTACTTC. Its protein product is CSAKSGGAYEQYF. J is TRBJ2-7 and V is TRBV20-1, with D perhaps TRBD2 (6 bases). Germline V CDR1 and CDR2: DFQATT, SNEGSKA (reference sequence). The V and J ends lost 4 bases and 2 bases respectively, with 12 bases between them. The CDR3 is made up of 13 amino acids.